This note documents a single T cell receptor beta chain sequence. In the original analysis: Reference gene primer amplification gave estimated nucleated cell counts. Using immunoSEQ multiplex PCR, the repertoire was profiled, and TCRdb retains in-frame clones only, with some absent. That table is the source of V, J and clone size, and D and trimming were worked out from the DNA. The sample lists 250,000 or so clones, approximately 89% occurring once. The CDR3 has 16 residues. J lost 10 bases, V lost 1 base, and 8 bases had no gene match. CDR1 and CDR2 (germline): LGHNA, YNFKEQ. The data originate from a study of blood T cell repertoires in COVID-19. Study-level information: Acute and convalescent COVID-19 samples came from the United States, Italy and Spain. Sources were T cells, B-cell-depleted T cells, or PBMCs; the material itself was cDNA or gDNA.

The sequenced sample consisted of peripheral blood. The rearrangement links TRBV4-2 to TRBJ2-1; 12 bases agree with TRBD2. The sequence came from a man in his forties with active or convalescent COVID-19. The CDR3 reads CASSQGVTSGSGEQFF. CDR3 coding DNA: TGTGCCAGCAGCCAAGGGGTGACTAGCGGGAGTGGGGAGCAGTTCTTC.